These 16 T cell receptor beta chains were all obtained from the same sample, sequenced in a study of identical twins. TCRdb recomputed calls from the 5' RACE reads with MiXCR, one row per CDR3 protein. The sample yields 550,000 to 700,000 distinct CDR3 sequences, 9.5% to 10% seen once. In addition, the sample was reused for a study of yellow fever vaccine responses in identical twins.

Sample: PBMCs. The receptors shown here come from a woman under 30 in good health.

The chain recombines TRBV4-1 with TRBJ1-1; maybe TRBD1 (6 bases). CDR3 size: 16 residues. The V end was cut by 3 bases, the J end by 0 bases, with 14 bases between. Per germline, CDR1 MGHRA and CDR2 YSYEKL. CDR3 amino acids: CASSQGDRLMNTEAFF. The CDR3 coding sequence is TGCGCCAGCAGCCAGGGAGACAGGCTGATGAACACTGAAGCTTTCTTT.

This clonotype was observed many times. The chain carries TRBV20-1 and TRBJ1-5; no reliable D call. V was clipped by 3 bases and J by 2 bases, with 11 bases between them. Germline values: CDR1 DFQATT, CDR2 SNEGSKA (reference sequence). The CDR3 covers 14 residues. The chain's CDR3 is CSASRGYGNQPQHF. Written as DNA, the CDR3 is TGCAGTGCTAGTCGCGGTTACGGCAATCAGCCCCAGCATTTT.

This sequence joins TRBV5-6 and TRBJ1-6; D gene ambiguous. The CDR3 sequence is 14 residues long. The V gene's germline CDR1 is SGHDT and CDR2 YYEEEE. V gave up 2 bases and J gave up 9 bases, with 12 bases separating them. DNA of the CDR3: TGTGCCAGCAGCTTCCGCAGGCCGGGTTCACCCCTCCACTTT. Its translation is CASSFRRPGSPLHF.

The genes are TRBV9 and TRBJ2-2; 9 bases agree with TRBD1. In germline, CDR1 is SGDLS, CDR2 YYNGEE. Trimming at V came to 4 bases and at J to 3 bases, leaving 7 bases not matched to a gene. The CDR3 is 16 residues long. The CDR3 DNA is TGTGCCAGCAGCCCAACCGGGACAGGGTACACCGGGGAGCTGTTTTTT. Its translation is CASSPTGTGYTGELFF.

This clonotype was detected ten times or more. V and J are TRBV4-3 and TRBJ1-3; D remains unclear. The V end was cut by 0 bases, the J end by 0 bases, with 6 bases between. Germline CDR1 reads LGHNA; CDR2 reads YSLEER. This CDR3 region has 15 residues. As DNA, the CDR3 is TGCGCCAGCAGCCAAGATTTAGGCTCTGGAAACACCATATATTTT. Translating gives CASSQDLGSGNTIYF.

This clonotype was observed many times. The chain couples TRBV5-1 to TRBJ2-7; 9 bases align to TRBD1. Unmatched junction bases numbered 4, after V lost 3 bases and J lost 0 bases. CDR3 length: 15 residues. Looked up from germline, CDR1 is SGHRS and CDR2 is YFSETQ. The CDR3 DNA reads TGCGCCAGCAGCTCGGGACAGGGTAACTCCTACGAGCAGTACTTC. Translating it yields CASSSGQGNSYEQYF.

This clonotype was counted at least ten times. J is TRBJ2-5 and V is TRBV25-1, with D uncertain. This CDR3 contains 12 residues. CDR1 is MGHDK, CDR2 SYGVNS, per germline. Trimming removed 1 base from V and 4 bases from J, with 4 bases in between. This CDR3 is CASSEFLETQYF. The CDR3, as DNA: TGTGCCAGCAGTGAATTTCTAGAGACCCAGTACTTC.

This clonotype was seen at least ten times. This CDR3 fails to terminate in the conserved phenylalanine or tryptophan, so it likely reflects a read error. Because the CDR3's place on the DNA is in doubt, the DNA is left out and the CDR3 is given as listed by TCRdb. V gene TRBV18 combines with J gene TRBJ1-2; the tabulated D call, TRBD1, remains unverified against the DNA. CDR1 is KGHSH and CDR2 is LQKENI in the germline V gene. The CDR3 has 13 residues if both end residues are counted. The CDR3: CASSPARDREFQA.

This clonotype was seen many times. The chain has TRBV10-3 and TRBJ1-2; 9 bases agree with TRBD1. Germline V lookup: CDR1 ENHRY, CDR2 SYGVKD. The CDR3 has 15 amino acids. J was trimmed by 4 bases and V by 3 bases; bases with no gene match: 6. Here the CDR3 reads CAISDPGTGSYGYTF. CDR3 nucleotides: TGTGCCATCAGTGACCCAGGGACAGGGAGCTATGGCTACACCTTC.

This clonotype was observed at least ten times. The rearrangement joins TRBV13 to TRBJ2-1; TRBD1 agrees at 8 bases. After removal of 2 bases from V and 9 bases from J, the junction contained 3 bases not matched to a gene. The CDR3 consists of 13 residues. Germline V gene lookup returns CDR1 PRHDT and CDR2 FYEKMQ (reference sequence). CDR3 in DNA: TGTGCCAGCAGCTTAATAGGACAGGGTGAGCAGTTCTTC. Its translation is CASSLIGQGEQFF.

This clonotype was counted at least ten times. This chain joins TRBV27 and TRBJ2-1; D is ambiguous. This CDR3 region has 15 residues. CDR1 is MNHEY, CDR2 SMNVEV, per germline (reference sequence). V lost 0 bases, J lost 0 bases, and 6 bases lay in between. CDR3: CASSLSESSYNEQFF. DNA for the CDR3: TGTGCCAGCAGTTTATCCGAGAGCTCCTACAATGAGCAGTTCTTC.

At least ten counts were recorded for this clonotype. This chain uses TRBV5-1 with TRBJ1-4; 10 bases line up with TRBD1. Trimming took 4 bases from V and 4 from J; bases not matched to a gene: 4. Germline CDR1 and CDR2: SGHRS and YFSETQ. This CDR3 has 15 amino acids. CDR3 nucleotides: TGCGCCAGCAGCGCTGGACAGGGGGGTAATGAAAAACTGTTTTTT. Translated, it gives CASSAGQGGNEKLFF. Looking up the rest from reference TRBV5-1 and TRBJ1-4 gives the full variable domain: KAGVTQTPRYLIKTRGQQVTLSCSPISGHRSVSWYQQTPGQGLQFLFEYFSETQRNKGNFPGRFSGRQFSNSRSEMNVSTLELGDSALYLCASSAGQGGNEKLFFGSGTQLSVL.

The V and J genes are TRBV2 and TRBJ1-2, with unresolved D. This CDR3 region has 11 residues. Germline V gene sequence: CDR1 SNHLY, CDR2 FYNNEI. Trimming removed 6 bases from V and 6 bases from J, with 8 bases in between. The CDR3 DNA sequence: TGTGCCAGCAGCCTCCAAGATGGCTACACCTTC. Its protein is CASSLQDGYTF. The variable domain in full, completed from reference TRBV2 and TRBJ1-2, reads EPEVTQTPSHQVTQMGQEVILRCVPISNHLYFYWYRQILGQKVEFLVSFYNNEISEKSEIFDDQFSVERPDGSNFTLKIRSTKLEDSAMYFCASSLQDGYTFGSGTRLTVV.

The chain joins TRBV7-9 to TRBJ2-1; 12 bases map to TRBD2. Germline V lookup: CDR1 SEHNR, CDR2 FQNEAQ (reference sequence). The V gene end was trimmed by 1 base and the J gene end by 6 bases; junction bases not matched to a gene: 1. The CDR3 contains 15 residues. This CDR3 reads CASSLGTSGINEQFF. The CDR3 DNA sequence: TGTGCCAGCAGCTTAGGGACTAGCGGGATCAATGAGCAGTTCTTC.

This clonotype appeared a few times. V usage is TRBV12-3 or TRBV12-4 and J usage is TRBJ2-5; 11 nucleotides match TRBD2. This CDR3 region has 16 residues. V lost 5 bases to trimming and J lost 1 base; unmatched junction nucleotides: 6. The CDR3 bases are TGTGCCAGCAGTCTACGACTAGCGGGGCCCCAAGAGACCCAGTACTTC. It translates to CASSLRLAGPQETQYF.

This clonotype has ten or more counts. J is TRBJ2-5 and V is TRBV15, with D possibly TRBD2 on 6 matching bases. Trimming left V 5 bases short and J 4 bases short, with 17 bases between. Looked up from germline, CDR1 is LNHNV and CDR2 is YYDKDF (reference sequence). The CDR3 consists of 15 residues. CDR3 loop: CATSSNRKGGETQYF. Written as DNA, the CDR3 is TGTGCCACCAGCTCAAATCGGAAGGGAGGAGAGACCCAGTACTTC.